A selection of T cell receptor beta chains follows, all from one sample in a study of spatial heterogeneity in lung cancer. Each CDR3 protein is one row after TCRdb ran MiXCR on the 5' RACE reads. The repertoire consists of about 100,000 distinct CDR3 sequences, with 4.4% occurring once and the leading ten covering approximately 22%. The source material was lung tumor tissue, sampled at surgery. These receptors were obtained from a male donor with early-stage non-small cell lung cancer. The CDR3 runs from the conserved cysteine through the conserved F or W. Each record gives: clone size, J gene, D gene, V gene, CDR3 DNA, CDR3 protein. D genes are given only for firm matches. The size entry is marked missing in some rows and otherwise reads once, few, many or a size class.

>many|TRBJ2-7|NA|TRBV20-1
TGCAGTGCTAGGGGACACGGGCTGGACGAGCAGTACTTC
CSARGHGLDEQYF
>many|TRBJ1-3|NA|TRBV7-6
TGTGCCAGCAGCTGGGGGCGGATCGGGTTAACTGGAAACACCATATATTTT
CASSWGRIGLTGNTIYF
>many|TRBJ2-4|NA|TRBV5-1
TGCGCCAGCAGCTTGGACGGGCTAGCCAAAAACATTCAGTACTTC
CASSLDGLAKNIQYF
>many|TRBJ1-4|NA|TRBV6-5
TGTGCCAGCAGTTACTCCGCACTCGGAGGTTCAGGAAAACTGTTTTTT
CASSYSALGGSGKLFF
>many|TRBJ1-4|NA|TRBV12-3/TRBV12-4
TGTGCCAGCAGCATTCAAAGGGCAACTAATGAAAAACTGTTTTTT
CASSIQRATNEKLFF
>NA|TRBJ2-3|NA|TRBV6-5
TGTGCCAGCAGTTACCGGCAGGTTGGAGATACGCAGTATTTT
CASSYRQVGDTQYF
>few|TRBJ2-3|TRBD2|TRBV20-1
TGCAGTGCTAGAGGTGGACTAGCGGGGTCCACAGATACGCAGTATTTT
CSARGGLAGSTDTQYF
>many|TRBJ2-3|NA|TRBV10-3
TGTGCCATCAGGAGGGGGAATACGCAGTATTTT
CAIRRGNTQYF
>many|TRBJ2-1|NA|TRBV13
TGTGCCAGCAGCTCATACCACAATGAGCAGTTCTTC
CASSSYHNEQFF
>few|TRBJ2-1|NA|TRBV20-1
TGCAGTGCTATTACGGGGGAACACAATGAGCAGTTCTTC
CSAITGEHNEQFF
>few|TRBJ2-7|NA|TRBV7-9
TGTGCCAGCAGCCCCGAAGTAAAGGAGCAGTACTTC
CASSPEVKEQYF
>many|TRBJ1-1|NA|TRBV6-1
TGTGCCAGCAGGATTGGGACTGAAGCTTTCTTT
CASRIGTEAFF
>many|TRBJ2-3|NA|TRBV27
TGTGCCAGCAGTATGACCAGAGATACGCAGTATTTT
CASSMTRDTQYF
>many|TRBJ2-7|NA|TRBV5-1
TGCGCCAGCAGCTTGTTGTCCGACCCCTACGAGCAGTACTTC
CASSLLSDPYEQYF
>many|TRBJ1-3|NA|TRBV12-3/TRBV12-4
TGTGCCAGCAGCACCTTAGGGGACTCTGGAAACACCATATATTTT
CASSTLGDSGNTIYF
>NA|TRBJ1-4|NA|TRBV7-9
TGTGCCAGCAGCCGTCCCGTGGCCGACGGAAAACTGTTTTTT
CASSRPVADGKLFF
>many|TRBJ2-7|NA|TRBV28
TGTGCCAGCAGTATTCGGGGGCAGACCTACGAGCAGTACTTC
CASSIRGQTYEQYF
>many|TRBJ2-1|NA|TRBV4-2
TGTGCCAGCAGCCAAAACACAGGGTCCAATGAGCAGTTCTTC
CASSQNTGSNEQFF
>many|TRBJ2-1|NA|TRBV9
TGTGCCAGCAGCGCCAGACCTACGCCCTACAATGAGCAGTTCTTC
CASSARPTPYNEQFF
>many|TRBJ1-2|NA|TRBV12-3/TRBV12-4
TGTGCCAGCAGTTATAGGGCTGGGAAAGGCTACACCTTC
CASSYRAGKGYTF
>many|TRBJ2-1|TRBD2|TRBV29-1
TGCAGCGTTGGGACTAGCGGGGGGAAGTTCTTC
CSVGTSGGKFF
>many|TRBJ1-1|NA|TRBV12-3/TRBV12-4
TGTGCCAGCACCTTGGGGCTCGGTGAAGCTTTCTTT
CASTLGLGEAFF
>NA|TRBJ2-1|TRBD2|TRBV20-1
TGCAGTGCCGTCGGCGGGACTAGCGGAACCAATGAGCAGTTCTTC
CSAVGGTSGTNEQFF
>many|TRBJ2-5|NA|TRBV27
TGTGCCAGCCGTATGGTAGTTGGAGAAGAGACCCAGTACTTC
CASRMVVGEETQYF
>many|TRBJ2-7|NA|TRBV12-3/TRBV12-4
TGTGCCAGCAGTTTTTACCCTGGGAGTTCGGACCGGGACGCCCACTACGAGCAGTACTTC
CASSFYPGSSDRDAHYEQYF
>many|TRBJ2-4|NA|TRBV6-5
TGTGCCAGCAGCCCGGGGGATGGAAGGCAAGCCAAAAACATTCAGTACTTC
CASSPGDGRQAKNIQYF
>few|TRBJ2-2|NA|TRBV5-1
TGCGCCAGCAGCTTGCGGGGAGCTAAAACCGGGGAGCTGTTTTTT
CASSLRGAKTGELFF
>many|TRBJ2-3|NA|TRBV4-1
TGCGCCAGCAGCCAAGCGACTAGCACAGATACGCAGTATTTT
CASSQATSTDTQYF